This entry is about one TCR beta chain. Antigen: not known. Data came from immunoSEQ multiplex PCR; TCRdb stores just in-frame clones and leaves some out. The repertoire has approximately 72,000 clones, 80% to 90% of them found once; the top ten carry over 25%. This sample stems from a study of T cell responses to AZD1222 COVID-19 vaccine. Notes on the study in general: Females outnumbered males among donors, who were mostly white British; clonal diversity was possibly underestimated. Only six people who got AZD1222 tested seropositive at baseline. The CD4 TCRs associated with vaccination extended across spike and predominated at 160-218 and 743-854.

The clonotype originates from an adult who received the AZD1222 COVID-19 vaccine. The input for sequencing was peripheral blood, taken 28 days after the second AZD1222 dose.

The CDR3 sequence is CASSEPRQNYGYTF. The CDR3 coding sequence is TGTGCCAGCAGTGAACCGAGGCAGAACTATGGCTACACCTTC. The rearrangement joins TRBV6-1 to TRBJ1-2, with D unclear. Looked up from germline, CDR1 is MNHNS and CDR2 is SASEGT. This CDR3 is 14 amino acids long. V was trimmed by 2 bases and J by 2 bases, leaving 9 bases between them.